This T cell receptor beta chain was sequenced during a study of blood T cell repertoires in COVID-19. Study-wide background: T cells, B-cell-depleted T cells, or PBMCs supplied cDNA or gDNA.

Repertoires were generated with immunoSEQ multiplex PCR, while TCRdb's copy carries only in-frame clones and drops some. Of fewer than 75,000 clones in the sample, 75% to 85% were seen once. CDR3 size: 12 residues. This clonotype originated in a woman between 55 and 75 years old with acute or convalescent COVID-19. The V gene is TRBV21-1, the J gene TRBJ2-2; TRBD2 is the table's D call and was not checked against the DNA. TRBV21-1 is a pseudogene segment. Sequenced input: peripheral blood. CDR3 protein: CAQDLNTGELFF. CDR3 in DNA: TGTGCCCAGGACTTGAACACCGGGGAGCTGTTTTTT.